These 14 T cell receptor beta chains were sequenced from one sample in a study of response to subunit inactivated influenza vaccine. TCRdb independently ran MiXCR on the RT-PCR reads; one entry per CDR3 protein. Seen here are more than 700,000 distinct CDR3 sequences, about 20% observed once, and the top ten hold 10%. Specimen: PBMCs from blood, collected roughly 5 days after vaccination. These receptors were obtained from a middle-aged man who received an inactivated influenza vaccine.

A word on this clonotype: This could be a read error, since a much larger clone is one nucleotide away. The chain joins TRBV20-1 to TRBJ2-1; D is uncertain. Germline assignment: CDR1 DFQATT and CDR2 SNEGSKA (reference sequence). CDR3 length: 11 residues. The CDR3 DNA sequence: TGCAGTGCTAGGCTCCCTCATGACCAGTTCTTC. Amino acids: CSARLPHDQFF.

The chain joins TRBV7-8 to TRBJ2-5; D possibly corresponds to TRBD1 (5 bases). The CDR3 contains 15 residues. V was trimmed by 5 bases and J by 4 bases, leaving 17 bases between them. CDR1 SGHVS and CDR2 FQNEAQ come from the germline V gene. The CDR3 DNA reads TGTGCCAGCAGCCCCCCCGTAAGGGGTGGAGAGACCCAGTACTTC. Its translation: CASSPPVRGGETQYF. Full variable domain (outside the CDR3, taken from reference TRBV7-8 and TRBJ2-5): GAGVSQSPRYKVAKRGQDVALRCDPISGHVSLFWYQQALGQGPEFLTYFQNEAQLDKSGLPSDRFFAERPEGSVSTLKIQRTQQEDSAVYLCASSPPVRGGETQYFGPGTRLLVL.

The chain links TRBV20-1 to TRBJ2-1; 8 bases match TRBD1. From germline, CDR1 is DFQATT and CDR2 SNEGSKA (reference sequence). The CDR3 is 12 amino acids. The V segment lost 6 bases and the J segment 5 bases; nucleotides outside the gene matches: 3. In nucleotides, the CDR3 is TGCAGTGCCTCGGACAGGGACAATGAGCAGTTCTTC. It codes for CSASDRDNEQFF.

This clonotype was detected ten times or more. The chain couples TRBV7-9 to TRBJ2-3; either TRBD1 or TRBD2 may fit D (7 bases each). Germline values: CDR1 SEHNR, CDR2 FQNEAQ (reference sequence). The CDR3 runs to 15 residues. The V and J ends lost 5 bases and 1 base respectively, with 13 bases between them. CDR3 coding DNA: TGTGCCAGCAGCGGGGGGGGACAGCGCACAGATACGCAGTATTTT. Translation gives CASSGGGQRTDTQYF.

The V gene is TRBV2, the J gene TRBJ2-7, with a possible D match to TRBD1 (6 bases). This CDR3 is 16 amino acids long. CDR1 and CDR2 from the germline V gene are SNHLY and FYNNEI. The V and J ends lost 2 bases and 0 bases respectively, with 14 bases between them. The CDR3 DNA follows: TGTGCCAGCAGTGAATCTTGGCAGGGGATCTCCTACGAGCAGTACTTC. Its translation: CASSESWQGISYEQYF.

The chain is built from TRBV6-2 or TRBV6-3 and TRBJ2-7; D might be TRBD1 (6 bases). The CDR3 runs 16 residues. CDR1 MNHEY and CDR2 SVGEGT come from the germline V gene. The V gene lost 0 bases and the J gene lost 0 bases, with 12 bases spanning the gap. CDR3 coding DNA: TGTGCCAGCAGTTACTCGGGGCGGACAGTCTCCTACGAGCAGTACTTC. This encodes CASSYSGRTVSYEQYF.

J is TRBJ2-5 and V is TRBV28, with D perhaps matching TRBD2 (6 bases). Germline values: CDR1 MDHEN, CDR2 SYDVKM. This CDR3 comprises 13 residues. V lost 7 bases to trimming and J lost 2 bases, with 11 bases between them. DNA of the CDR3: TGTGCCAGCACGTTAGCGGCTCAAGAGACCCAGTACTTC. It encodes CASTLAAQETQYF.

J is TRBJ2-1 and V is TRBV6-5; tentative D call: TRBD2 (6 bases). V was clipped by 0 bases and J by 0 bases, with 9 bases between them. This CDR3 has 16 amino acids. Germline V gene data show CDR1 as MNHEY and CDR2 as SVGAGI. In DNA form, the CDR3 reads TGTGCCAGCAGTTACTCGGGACTTCACTCCTACAATGAGCAGTTCTTC. It encodes CASSYSGLHSYNEQFF.

This clonotype was counted between two and nine times. This CDR3 reads CASSVNRDRVDEQYF. The CDR3 coding sequence is TGTGCCAGCAGCGTAAACCGGGACAGGGTTGACGAGCAGTACTTC. The chain employs TRBV7-2 and TRBJ2-7; 9 positions match TRBD1. Per the germline V gene, CDR1 is SGHTA and CDR2 is FQGNSA. The V gene end was trimmed by 5 bases and the J gene end by 5 bases; junction bases not matched to a gene: 10. The CDR3 loop spans 15 amino acids.

The chain links TRBV7-9 to TRBJ1-3; D is undetermined. CDR1 is SEHNR and CDR2 is FQNEAQ in the germline V gene (reference sequence). The CDR3 totals 16 residues. Between the trimmed V and J ends, which lost 1 base and 0 bases, there was a span of 10 bases. The DNA of the CDR3 is TGTGCCAGCAGCTTAGTCTCGGCCGTCTCTGGAAACACCATATATTTT. It specifies CASSLVSAVSGNTIYF. Supplemented by reference TRBV7-9 and TRBJ1-3, the full variable domain reads DTGVSQNPRHKITKRGQNVTFRCDPISEHNRLYWYRQTLGQGPEFLTYFQNEAQLEKSRLLSDRFSAERPKGSFSTLEIQRTEQGDSAMYLCASSLVSAVSGNTIYFGEGSWLTVV.

This clonotype was counted between two and nine times. The chain carries TRBV7-9 and TRBJ2-1; perhaps D is TRBD1 or TRBD2 (6 bases each). V dropped 8 bases and J dropped 1 base, with 15 bases sitting between them. The CDR3 loop spans 15 amino acids. Germline assignment: CDR1 SEHNR and CDR2 FQNEAQ (reference sequence). CDR3 DNA sequence: TGTGCCAGCGTGCCGAGAGGGGGGTCCTACAATGAGCAGTTCTTC. The encoded protein is CASVPRGGSYNEQFF.

This clonotype was recorded a few times. The chain employs TRBV14 and TRBJ2-1, with 12 positions matching TRBD2. The CDR3 is 16 residues long. CDR1 SGHDN and CDR2 FVKESK come from the germline V gene. The J segment lost 3 bases and the V segment lost 3 bases, leaving 3 bases of the junction unmatched. The CDR3 loop reads CASSHWTSGIYNEQFF. The CDR3 nucleotides read TGTGCCAGCAGCCATTGGACTAGCGGGATCTACAATGAGCAGTTCTTC.

The chain is built from TRBV6-1 and TRBJ1-5; D unresolved. Looked up from germline, CDR1 is MNHNS and CDR2 is SASEGT. The CDR3 is 11 amino acids. Trimming took 11 bases from V and 9 from J, leaving 14 bases between them. The CDR3 is CAFLPARPQHF. CDR3 in DNA: TGTGCCTTCTTGCCCGCGAGGCCCCAGCATTTT.

The sample holds a few counts of this clonotype. V and J are TRBV29-1 and TRBJ2-7; 13 positions match TRBD2. V lost 2 bases to trimming and J lost 7 bases; unmatched junction nucleotides: 5. CDR3 length equals 14 residues. The germline CDR1 and CDR2 sequences are SQVTM and ANQGSEA. CDR3 protein: CSVEPRLAGGEQYF. The CDR3 DNA sequence: TGCAGCGTTGAACCAAGACTAGCGGGAGGTGAGCAGTACTTC.